The clone carrying this T cell receptor beta chain was picked up a small number of times. The antigen is undetermined. What was sequenced were expressed TCRB transcripts, since all of the isolated RNA had been reverse transcribed. The study sequenced naive, central memory and regulatory T cell samples to an average of about 4 million reads. TCRdb keeps only in-frame clones here, not all; method: immunoSEQ multiplex PCR. The sample has roughly 50,000 clones; about 40% are singletons. The record originates from a study of beta chain features in type 1 diabetes. Study findings and constraints: TCRB CDR3s were moderately but significantly shorter in Type 1 diabetes patients in all four CD4+ subsets.

A sort by CD45RO/CCR7/CD25/CD127/CD95/CD27 yielded CD4+ naive, central memory, regulatory and stem cell-like memory cells. CDR1 SQVTM and CDR2 ANQGSEA come from the germline V gene. V lost 8 bases to trimming and J lost 5 bases; unmatched junction nucleotides: 9. There are 13 residues in the CDR3. The chain has TRBV29-1 and TRBJ2-5, with TRBD2 matching over 9 bases. The sequence came from a man aged 25-40 years with type 1 diabetes. The specimen sequenced was Tregs from blood. The CDR3 nucleotides read TGCAGCTTTGCAGCGGGAGGAAGGGAGACCCAGTACTTC. This sequence encodes CSFAAGGRETQYF. Variable domain in full (rest from reference TRBV29-1 and TRBJ2-5): SAVISQKPSRDICQRGTSLTIQCQVDSQVTMMFWYRQQPGQSLTLIATANQGSEATYESGFVIDKFPISRPNLTFSTLTVSNMSPEDSSIYLCSFAAGGRETQYFGPGTRLLVL.